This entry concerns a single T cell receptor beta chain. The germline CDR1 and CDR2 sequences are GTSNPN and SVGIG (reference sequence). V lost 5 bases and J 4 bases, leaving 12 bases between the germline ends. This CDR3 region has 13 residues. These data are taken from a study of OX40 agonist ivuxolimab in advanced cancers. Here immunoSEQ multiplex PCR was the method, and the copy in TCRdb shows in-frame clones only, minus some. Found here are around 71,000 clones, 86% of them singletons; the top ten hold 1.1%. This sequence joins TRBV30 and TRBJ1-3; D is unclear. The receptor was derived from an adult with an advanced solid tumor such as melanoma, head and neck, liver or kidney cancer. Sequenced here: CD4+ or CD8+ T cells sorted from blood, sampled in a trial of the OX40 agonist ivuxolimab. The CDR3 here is CAWGDGGGNTIYF. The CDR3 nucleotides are TGTGCCTGGGGGGATGGAGGCGGAAACACCATATATTTT.